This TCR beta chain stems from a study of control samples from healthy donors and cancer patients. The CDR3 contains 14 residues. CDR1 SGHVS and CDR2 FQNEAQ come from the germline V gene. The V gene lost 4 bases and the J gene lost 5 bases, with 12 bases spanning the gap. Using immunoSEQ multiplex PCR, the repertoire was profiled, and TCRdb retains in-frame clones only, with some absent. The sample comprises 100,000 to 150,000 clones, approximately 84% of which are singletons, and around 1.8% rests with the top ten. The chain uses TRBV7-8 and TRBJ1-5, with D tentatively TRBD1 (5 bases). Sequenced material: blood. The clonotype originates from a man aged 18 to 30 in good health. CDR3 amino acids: CASSSSGKYQPQHF. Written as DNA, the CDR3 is TGTGCCAGCAGCTCGTCAGGGAAGTATCAGCCCCAGCATTTT. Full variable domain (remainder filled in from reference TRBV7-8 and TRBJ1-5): GAGVSQSPRYKVAKRGQDVALRCDPISGHVSLFWYQQALGQGPEFLTYFQNEAQLDKSGLPSDRFFAERPEGSVSTLKIQRTQQEDSAVYLCASSSSGKYQPQHFGDGTRLSIL.